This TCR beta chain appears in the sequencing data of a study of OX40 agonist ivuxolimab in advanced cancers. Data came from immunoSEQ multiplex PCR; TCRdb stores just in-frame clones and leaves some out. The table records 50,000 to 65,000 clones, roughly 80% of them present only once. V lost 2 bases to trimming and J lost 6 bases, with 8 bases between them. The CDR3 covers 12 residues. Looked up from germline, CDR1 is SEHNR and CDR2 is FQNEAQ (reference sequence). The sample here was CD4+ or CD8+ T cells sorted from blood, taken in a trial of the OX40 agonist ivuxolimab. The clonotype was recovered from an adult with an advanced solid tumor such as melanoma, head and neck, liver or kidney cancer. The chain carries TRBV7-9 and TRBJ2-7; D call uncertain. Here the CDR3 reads CASSLWEGEQYF. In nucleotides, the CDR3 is TGTGCCAGCAGCTTATGGGAAGGCGAGCAGTACTTC.